Only a few counts were recorded for the clone carrying this T cell receptor beta chain. The data originate from a study of T-cell reconstitution after alpha-beta-depleted transplantation in children. Unique molecular identifiers were built into the TCRbeta library. TCRdb reprocessed the PCR reads via MiXCR and lists one record per CDR3 protein. The sample contains hundreds of thousands of distinct CDR3 sequences, about an eighth of which appear only once. Looked up from germline, CDR1 is KGHDR and CDR2 is SFDVKD. With 8 bases clipped from V and 1 base from J, the junction kept 10 bases outside the gene matches. The CDR3 runs 16 residues.

V is TRBV24-1 and J is TRBJ2-1; TRBD2 matches at 7 bases. The sequence derives from a human donor who donated a stem cell graft to a child with combined immunodeficiency. Sample: PBMCs from the stem cell graft donor, taken from the stem cell graft. Written as DNA, the CDR3 is TGTGCCACCACCTCCTCTAGCGGCGCTTCCTACAATGAGCAGTTCTTC. Protein sequence: CATTSSSGASYNEQFF.